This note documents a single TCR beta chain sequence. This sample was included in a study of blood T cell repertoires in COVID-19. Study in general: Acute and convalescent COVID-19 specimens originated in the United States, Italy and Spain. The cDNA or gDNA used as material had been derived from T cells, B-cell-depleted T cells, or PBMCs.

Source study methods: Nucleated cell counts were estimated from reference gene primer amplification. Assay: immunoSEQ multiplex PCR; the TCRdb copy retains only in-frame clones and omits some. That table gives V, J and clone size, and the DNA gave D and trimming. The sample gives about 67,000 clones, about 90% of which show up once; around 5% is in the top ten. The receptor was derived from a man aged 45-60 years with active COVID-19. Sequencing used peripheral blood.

This CDR3 reads CASSPQQAYGYTF. CDR3 DNA sequence: TGTGCCAGCTCACCACAGCAGGCCTATGGCTACACCTTC. The chain combines TRBV18 with TRBJ1-2; D not resolved. There are 13 residues in the CDR3. Trimming pared 1 base from V and 4 bases from J, leaving 7 bases between. The germline gives CDR1 KGHSH, CDR2 LQKENI.